The TCR beta chain under discussion was sequenced for a study of human T cells and chemical hapten exposure. The CDR3 length is 15 residues. Germline-derived CDR1 and CDR2 are MNHEY and SVGAGI. Trimming left V 0 bases short and J 7 bases short, with 13 bases between. This clonotype has more than one count but fewer than ten. The time point is: pre-sensitization, week 0. Described treatment: therapeutic diphenylcyclopropenone sensitization with weekly scalp DPC. TCRdb redid the calling of the RACE reads with MiXCR, one entry per CDR3 protein. Among around 300,000 distinct CDR3 sequences, around 5.5% were seen once, and the ten largest hold more than 8%.

The material was whole blood, obtained in connection with sensitization to the hapten diphenylcyclopropenone (DPC). The genes are TRBV6-5 and TRBJ1-5; D not resolved. The TCR sequence derives from a woman between 18 and 30 years old with alopecia areata. Some clones in this sample may be carry-over from other donors' samples. CDR3 nucleotides: TGTGCCAGCAGTTACTCGAAGCCAGTGGACCAGCCCCAGCATTTT. Translated: CASSYSKPVDQPQHF.